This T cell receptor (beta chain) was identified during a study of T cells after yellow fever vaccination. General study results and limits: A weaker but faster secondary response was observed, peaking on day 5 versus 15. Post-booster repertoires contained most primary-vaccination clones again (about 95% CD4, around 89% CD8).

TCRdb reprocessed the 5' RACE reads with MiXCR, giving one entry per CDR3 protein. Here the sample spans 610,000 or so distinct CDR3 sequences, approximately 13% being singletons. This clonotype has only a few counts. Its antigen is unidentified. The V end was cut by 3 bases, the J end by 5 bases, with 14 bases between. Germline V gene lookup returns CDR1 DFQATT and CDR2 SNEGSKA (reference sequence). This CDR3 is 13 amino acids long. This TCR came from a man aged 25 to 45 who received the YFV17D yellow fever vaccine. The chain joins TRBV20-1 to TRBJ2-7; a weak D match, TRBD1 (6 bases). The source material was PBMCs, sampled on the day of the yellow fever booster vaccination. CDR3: CSARSNRDNEQYF. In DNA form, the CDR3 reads TGCAGTGCTAGGTCGAACAGGGACAACGAGCAGTACTTC.